Given below is one T cell receptor (beta chain) in context. The data were taken from a study of blood T cell repertoires in COVID-19. The method was immunoSEQ multiplex PCR; TCRdb's version includes in-frame clones alone and lacks a portion of them. The table shows 200,000 to 250,000 clones, with 86% occurring only once. J lost 4 bases, V lost 4 bases, and 7 bases had no gene match. The CDR3 extends over 14 amino acids. Germline V gives CDR1 PRHDT, CDR2 FYEKMQ (reference sequence). Sequencing was done on a sample of PBMCs or T cells enriched from blood (not recorded which). This receptor was identified in a woman aged 40 to 50 with acute COVID-19. The chain combines TRBV13 with TRBJ2-7, with TRBD2 matching over 7 bases. The CDR3 bases are TGTGCCAGCAGCTCCCGGGGGGAGGGTTACGAGCAGTACTTC. Its protein is CASSSRGEGYEQYF.